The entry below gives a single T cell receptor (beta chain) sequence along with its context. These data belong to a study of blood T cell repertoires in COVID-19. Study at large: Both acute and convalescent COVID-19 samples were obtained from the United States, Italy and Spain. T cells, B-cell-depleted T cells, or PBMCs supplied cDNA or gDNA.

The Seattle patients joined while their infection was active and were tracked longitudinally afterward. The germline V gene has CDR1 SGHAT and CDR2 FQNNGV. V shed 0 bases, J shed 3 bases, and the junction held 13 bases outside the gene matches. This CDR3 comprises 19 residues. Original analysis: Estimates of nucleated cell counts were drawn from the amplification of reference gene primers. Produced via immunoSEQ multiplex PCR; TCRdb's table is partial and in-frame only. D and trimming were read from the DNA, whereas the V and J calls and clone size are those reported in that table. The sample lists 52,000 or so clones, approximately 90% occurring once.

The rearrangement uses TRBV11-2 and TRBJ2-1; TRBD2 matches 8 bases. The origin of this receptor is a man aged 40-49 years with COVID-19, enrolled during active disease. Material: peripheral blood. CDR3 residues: CASSLDQGRAGGFYNEQFF. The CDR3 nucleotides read TGTGCCAGCAGCTTAGATCAGGGTCGTGCGGGGGGCTTCTACAATGAGCAGTTCTTC.